These 26 T cell receptor beta chains were sequenced from one sample in a study of breast tumors, draining lymph nodes, adjacent tissues. TCRdb fed the multiplex PCR reads into MiXCR, producing one record per CDR3 protein. The sample includes some 25,000 distinct CDR3 sequences, around 25% of them seen just once. The sequencing sample was made of breast tumor tissue. These receptors originate from a female donor with breast cancer. Some clones in this sample may be carry-over from other donors' samples.

With respect to this clonotype: This clone may be a read error of a much larger clone one base away. V gene TRBV28 combines with J gene TRBJ2-7; D not resolved. Germline V CDR1 and CDR2: MDHEN, SYDVKM. V was cut by 4 bases and J by 2 bases, with 21 bases left in between. CDR3 length: 17 amino acids. CDR3 protein: CASSYPLSGIGAYEQYF. CDR3 coding DNA: TGTGCCAGCAGTTACCCTCTCTCTGGGATAGGAGCCTACGAGCAGTACTTC.

In its sample, this clonotype was seen a few times. Given a much more abundant clone one base away, this may be a read error. This likely comes from a read error, as the CDR3 has no conserved phenylalanine or tryptophan at its end. The CDR3 loop is CATSDYPGMSYEQYL. The CDR3 region has the DNA TGTGCCACCAGTGATTATCCGGGGATGAGCTACGAGCAGTACCTC. The chain combines TRBV24-1 with TRBJ2-7; D possibly corresponds to TRBD2 (5 bases). Trimming shortened V by 2 bases and J by 3 bases, and 13 bases separated the two germline ends. This CDR3 is built from 15 residues. CDR1 and CDR2 from the germline V gene are KGHDR and SFDVKD.

This clonotype was picked up many times. The chain recombines TRBV7-2 with TRBJ2-7, with 8 nucleotides matching TRBD1. J lost 5 bases, V lost 3 bases, and 3 bases had no gene match. Germline loops: CDR1 SGHTA, CDR2 FQGNSA. CDR3 length: 13 residues. CDR3 in DNA: TGTGCCAGCAGCTTTAGGACAGGGAACGAGCAGTACTTC. Its translation is CASSFRTGNEQYF.

This clonotype was recorded many times. The junction differs from germline at one of its ends, possibly a read error. The genes are TRBV29-1 and TRBJ2-3, with 9 bases aligning to TRBD2. The CDR3 contains 13 residues. Germline CDR1 reads SQVTM; CDR2 reads ANQGSEA. The CDR3, as DNA: TGCAGCTTTGACGGAGCGGGAGGACATACGCAGTATTTT. It specifies CSFDGAGGHTQYF.

Ten or more counts support this clonotype. V is TRBV27 and J is TRBJ2-2, with TRBD1 as a possible D gene (5 bases). The V gene's germline CDR1 is MNHEY and CDR2 SMNVEV (reference sequence). Trimming took off 8 bases at V and 9 bases at J, with 16 bases between the two ends. The CDR3 is 13 residues long. The CDR3 DNA reads as TGTGCCAGCGAGGATAGTTCAGGGAGGGAGCTGTTTTTT. Translation: CASEDSSGRELFF.

The genes are TRBV9 and TRBJ2-5, with 10 bases that match TRBD1. CDR3 length: 14 residues. CDR1 is SGDLS and CDR2 is YYNGEE in the germline V gene. V gave up 2 bases and J gave up 6 bases; unmatched junction bases: 4. The CDR3 nucleotides read TGTGCCAGCAGCGTGGGACAGGGGCAGAAGACCCAGTACTTC. Translating gives CASSVGQGQKTQYF.

At least ten counts were recorded for this clonotype. The CDR3 region has the DNA TGTGCCAGCAGCCAAGATGGGGCAACCACCGGGGAGCTGTTTTTT. It codes for CASSQDGATTGELFF. J is TRBJ2-2 and V is TRBV4-2, with a tentative D call TRBD1 (5 bases). V was shortened by 0 bases and J by 4 bases, with 9 bases between the two germline ends. Germline loops: CDR1 LGHNA, CDR2 YNFKEQ. CDR3 length equals 15 residues.

This clonotype appeared many times. The CDR3 DNA follows: TGTGCCAGCACCGAGGGACATTCGATCGCTCTCACGGAGCAGTACTTC. Translating gives CASTEGHSIALTEQYF. This sequence joins TRBV2 and TRBJ2-7, with D possibly matching TRBD1 (6 bases). V was shortened by 7 bases and J by 7 bases, with 26 bases between the two germline ends. Germline CDR1 is SNHLY and CDR2 is FYNNEI. This CDR3 has 16 amino acids.

This clonotype was counted only a few times. The DNA of the CDR3 is TGTGCCAGCAGCTTTGAGCGCTACACTGAAGCTTTCTTT. It codes for CASSFERYTEAFF. The V gene is TRBV7-3, the J gene TRBJ1-1; D not resolved. Germline V gene sequence: CDR1 SGHTA, CDR2 FQGTGA. V lost 3 bases and J 3 bases, leaving 8 bases between the germline ends. The CDR3 has 13 amino acids.

This clonotype showed up many times. The chain combines TRBV5-8 with TRBJ2-1, with 9 nucleotides matching TRBD2. Trimming cost V 0 bases and J 0 bases; bases outside gene matches: 7. The germline gives CDR1 SGHTS, CDR2 YDEGEE. This CDR3 is built from 18 residues. The CDR3 spells CASSLGLAGQSSYNEQFF. CDR3 DNA: TGTGCCAGCAGCTTGGGGCTAGCGGGACAAAGCTCCTACAATGAGCAGTTCTTC.

In this sample, this clonotype turned up many times. The gene calls are TRBV7-9 and TRBJ2-2; 7 positions agree with TRBD1. With 5 bases clipped from V and 0 bases from J, the junction kept 9 bases outside the gene matches. Germline V gene lookup returns CDR1 SEHNR and CDR2 FQNEAQ (reference sequence). The CDR3 runs 17 residues. The CDR3 reads CASSPTGQIANTGELFF. As DNA, the CDR3 is TGTGCCAGCAGCCCGACGGGACAGATCGCGAACACCGGGGAGCTGTTTTTT.

This clonotype was found many times. The chain carries TRBV4-1 and TRBJ2-3, with TRBD2 matching 7 bases. The CDR3 runs 19 residues. The junction had 16 bases not matched to a gene; V was cut back by 0 bases and J by 4 bases. Germline V CDR1 and CDR2: MGHRA, YSYEKL. CDR3 nucleotides: TGCGCCAGCAGCCAAGAGCGAGTGGAGGCGGGAGAAGACGCAGATACGCAGTATTTT. Translated: CASSQERVEAGEDADTQYF.

The chain joins TRBV20-1 to TRBJ2-2, with 9 bases lining up with TRBD1. Trimming removed 5 bases from V and 5 bases from J; junction bases left unmatched: 9. The CDR3 loop spans 15 amino acids. CDR1 DFQATT and CDR2 SNEGSKA come from the germline V gene (reference sequence). For the CDR3, the DNA is TGCAGTGCTGAAACCGGGACAGGGCTGACCGGGGAGCTGTTTTTT. Protein sequence: CSAETGTGLTGELFF.

The chain has TRBV27 and TRBJ2-3; D not resolved. The CDR3 extends over 15 amino acids. Germline V lookup: CDR1 MNHEY, CDR2 SMNVEV (reference sequence). V lost 3 bases and J 9 bases, leaving 19 bases between the germline ends. The CDR3 coding sequence is TGTGCCAGCAGTTTTCTCCACCAACCACGCCCCACGCAGTATTTT. This sequence encodes CASSFLHQPRPTQYF.

The chain carries TRBV7-8 and TRBJ2-7, with D unclear. The CDR3 consists of 15 residues. Germline values: CDR1 SGHVS, CDR2 FQNEAQ. V was pared by 2 bases and J by 3 bases, with 14 bases between. Written as DNA, the CDR3 is TGTGCCAGCAGCTTATCGCCCAGGCCCAACTACGAGCAGTACTTC. Its translation: CASSLSPRPNYEQYF. Filled out from reference TRBV7-8 and TRBJ2-7, the complete variable domain reads GAGVSQSPRYKVAKRGQDVALRCDPISGHVSLFWYQQALGQGPEFLTYFQNEAQLDKSGLPSDRFFAERPEGSVSTLKIQRTQQEDSAVYLCASSLSPRPNYEQYFGPGTRLTVT.

This clonotype was detected many times. The chain uses TRBV5-4 and TRBJ1-6, with D possibly matching TRBD1 (5 bases). The germline CDR1 and CDR2 sequences are SGHNT and YYREEE (reference sequence). Trimming cost V 4 bases and J 0 bases, with 11 bases left between them. The CDR3 totals 16 residues. The CDR3 DNA reads TGTGCCAGCAGCAAGGGGCTCAGCTCCTATAATTCACCCCTCCACTTT. Translating it yields CASSKGLSSYNSPLHF.

The chain carries TRBV6-2 or TRBV6-3 and TRBJ2-7; 7 nucleotides line up with TRBD2. V was pared by 5 bases and J by 6 bases, with 7 bases of the junction left unmatched. The germline CDR1 and CDR2 sequences are MNHEY and SVGEGT. This CDR3 region has 13 residues. This CDR3 is CASSRDYVSEQYF. The CDR3 region has the DNA TGTGCCAGCAGTAGGGACTATGTTTCCGAGCAGTACTTC.

This clonotype was counted at least ten times. V usage is TRBV4-1 and J usage is TRBJ1-3, with TRBD1 as a possible D gene (5 bases). The CDR3 covers 17 residues. Trimming pared 0 bases from V and 2 bases from J, leaving 14 bases between. Germline assignment: CDR1 MGHRA and CDR2 YSYEKL. CDR3 nucleotides: TGCGCCAGCAGCCAAGAGGGGGGGGGTTCGCCTGGAAACACCATATATTTT. Translation gives CASSQEGGGSPGNTIYF.

This clonotype was seen ten or more times. The chain is built from TRBV6-5 and TRBJ2-3; D possibly uses TRBD1 or TRBD2 (5 bases each). The CDR3 is made up of 14 amino acids. V was trimmed by 2 bases and J by 6 bases, leaving 12 bases between them. Germline CDR1 and CDR2: MNHEY and SVGAGI. The CDR3 is CASSYGTRGDTQYF. DNA of the CDR3: TGTGCCAGCAGTTACGGTACTAGGGGCGATACGCAGTATTTT.

As concerns this clonotype: One base away lies a much larger clone, so this may be a sequencing read error. V gene TRBV27 combines with J gene TRBJ2-1; the D is unclear. CDR3 length: 16 amino acids. The V gene's germline CDR1 is MNHEY and CDR2 SMNVEV (reference sequence). V lost 5 bases and J 5 bases, leaving 19 bases between the germline ends. In nucleotides, the CDR3 is TGTGCCAGCAGTCCCAGTTGGGCTCCCCCAAACAATGAGCAGTTCTTC. Its protein product is CASSPSWAPPNNEQFF.

This clonotype occurred many times. V and J are TRBV6-1 and TRBJ1-5, with a possible D match to TRBD1 (5 bases). The CDR3 spans 14 residues. The germline V gene encodes CDR1 MNHNS and CDR2 SASEGT. Trimming cost V 6 bases and J 2 bases, with 11 bases left between them. CDR3 loop: CASSQWGGNQPQHF. CDR3 bases: TGTGCCAGCAGCCAGTGGGGGGGCAATCAGCCCCAGCATTTT.

This rearrangement joins TRBV12-3 or TRBV12-4 to TRBJ1-2, with D uncertain. Between the trimmed V and J ends, which lost 7 bases and 6 bases, there was a span of 6 bases. This CDR3 is built from 10 residues. The CDR3, as DNA: TGTGCCAGCACCGCGGATGGCTACACCTTC. As protein: CASTADGYTF.

About this clonotype itself: A much larger clonotype is one base distant, so this may be a read error. Because it lacks the conserved phenylalanine or tryptophan at the end, this CDR3 is likely a read error. This sequence joins TRBV6-1 and TRBJ2-2; 7 bases align to TRBD2. This CDR3 region has 14 residues. Unmatched junction bases numbered 2, after V lost 5 bases and J lost 2 bases. Germline lookup yields CDR1 MNHNS and CDR2 SASEGT. The CDR3 loop is CASSLGLNTGELFL. Here the CDR3 DNA reads TGTGCCAGCAGTTTGGGACTAAACACCGGGGAGCTGTTTCTT.

This clonotype was picked up many times. The chain has TRBV5-1 and TRBJ2-1; the match to TRBD2 covers 10 bases. The CDR3 spans 16 residues. V lost 1 base and J lost 5; bases outside the gene matches: 6. The germline gives CDR1 SGHRS, CDR2 YFSETQ. CDR3 coding DNA: TGCGCCAGCAGCTTGAGGGCTAGCGGGAGAAACAATGAGCAGTTCTTC. This encodes CASSLRASGRNNEQFF.

This clonotype was seen ten or more times. This chain uses TRBV6-1 with TRBJ2-7, with D possibly TRBD2 on 6 matching bases. The V and J ends lost 6 bases and 3 bases respectively, with 12 bases between them. The CDR3 extends over 13 amino acids. CDR1 and CDR2 from the germline V gene are MNHNS and SASEGT. The CDR3: CASSYGGNYEQYF. In DNA form, the CDR3 reads TGTGCCAGCAGCTATGGAGGGAACTACGAGCAGTACTTC.

The table lists this clonotype with a count of one. A much larger clone lies one base from this, so it may be a read error. V and J are TRBV4-1 and TRBJ2-2; weak D call: TRBD2 (5 bases). The CDR3 extends over 16 amino acids. Germline values: CDR1 MGHRA, CDR2 YSYEKL. For the CDR3, the DNA is TGCGCCAGCAGCCAAGAGGGCAGTACGAACACCGGGGAGCTGGTTTTT. It is translated as CASSQEGSTNTGELVF.